The present T cell receptor (beta chain) was sequenced within a study of CD8+CD57+ T cells in acquired aplastic anemia. As for the study in general: Mean DNA quantity obtained from sorted CD4+ and CD8+ cells was around 2.9 ug. Points from the study as a whole: Comparison of patients with controls identified some 29 shared CD8+ CDR3 sequences.

This clonotype came up a few times. Its specificity is unknown. Germline V gene lookup returns CDR1 KGHDR and CDR2 SFDVKD. Trimming took off 2 bases at V and 2 bases at J, with 8 bases between the two ends. The CDR3 totals 15 residues. Genomic DNA was employed as the template in profiling TCR beta VDJ and CDR3. One entry per CDR3 protein, called by TCRdb with MiXCR from the reads. There are 160,000 or so distinct CDR3 sequences in the sample; 40% to 50% occur only once, and less than 3% lies in the top ten. Patients sequenced had flow cytometry evidence of CD8+CD57+ cell expansion. Acquired aplastic anemia of severe grade affected all patients. At blood sampling, none of the patients had yet received therapy.

The V and J genes are TRBV24-1 and TRBJ2-2; unclear D gene. Sample: sorted CD4+, CD8+, or CD8+CD57+ T cells (not recorded which) from PBMCs. The receptor comes from a human donor with aplastic anemia. The CDR3 DNA sequence: TGTGCCACCAGTGATTCCCACTTAAACACCGGGGAGCTGTTTTTT. Translating gives CATSDSHLNTGELFF.